One T cell receptor (beta chain) is described in this entry. The data are from a study of CD8 T cells in Susac syndrome. RNA totalling about 0.5 to 1 ug underwent reverse transcription with random hexamers. Across 54 Vbeta and 13 Jbeta, immunoSEQ multiplex PCR amplified TCR beta CDR3. Each CDR3 protein gets one entry after TCRdb re-called the immunoSEQ multiplex PCR reads with MiXCR. Of about 150,000 distinct CDR3 sequences listed, over 95% are singletons. The clonotype was recovered from a human donor with multiple sclerosis. Sequenced material: CD8+ T cells from PBMCs.

The CDR3 region has the DNA TGCAGCGGGTGGAACACTGAAGCTTTCTTT. It translates to CSGWNTEAFF. J is TRBJ1-1 and V is TRBV29-1; D ambiguous. Germline CDR1 is SQVTM and CDR2 is ANQGSEA. V lost 7 bases, J lost 1 base, and 4 bases lay in between. The CDR3 totals 10 residues. Full variable domain (remainder filled in from reference TRBV29-1 and TRBJ1-1): SAVISQKPSRDICQRGTSLTIQCQVDSQVTMMFWYRQQPGQSLTLIATANQGSEATYESGFVIDKFPISRPNLTFSTLTVSNMSPEDSSIYLCSGWNTEAFFGQGTRLTVV.